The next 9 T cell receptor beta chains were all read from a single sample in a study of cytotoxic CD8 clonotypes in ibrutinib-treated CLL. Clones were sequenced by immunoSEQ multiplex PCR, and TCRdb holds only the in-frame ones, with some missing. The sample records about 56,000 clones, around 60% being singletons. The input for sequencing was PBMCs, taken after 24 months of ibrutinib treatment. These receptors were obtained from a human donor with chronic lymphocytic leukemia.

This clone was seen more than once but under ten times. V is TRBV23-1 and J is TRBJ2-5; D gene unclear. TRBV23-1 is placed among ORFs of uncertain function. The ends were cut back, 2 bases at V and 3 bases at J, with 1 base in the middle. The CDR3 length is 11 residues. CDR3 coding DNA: TGCGCCAGCAGTCAAAAAGAGACCCAGTACTTC. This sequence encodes CASSQKETQYF.

The CDR3 protein is CASSYGAASSYEQYF. CDR3 bases: TGTGCCAGCAGTTACGGGGCCGCTAGCTCCTACGAGCAGTACTTC. The genes are TRBV6-5 and TRBJ2-7, with TRBD1 as a possible D gene (5 bases). V dropped 2 bases and J dropped 0 bases, with 11 bases sitting between them. Germline assignment: CDR1 MNHEY and CDR2 SVGAGI. The CDR3 is 15 residues long.

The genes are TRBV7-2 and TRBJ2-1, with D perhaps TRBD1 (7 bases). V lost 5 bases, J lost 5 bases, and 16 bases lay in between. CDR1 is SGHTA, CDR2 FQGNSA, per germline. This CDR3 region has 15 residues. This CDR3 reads CASSVAGTVNNEQFF. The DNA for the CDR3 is TGTGCCAGCAGCGTGGCGGGGACAGTCAACAATGAGCAGTTCTTC. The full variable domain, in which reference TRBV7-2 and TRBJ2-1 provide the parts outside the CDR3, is GAGVSQSPSNKVTEKGKDVELRCDPISGHTALYWYRQSLGQGLEFLIYFQGNSAPDKSGLPSDRFSAERTGGSVSTLTIQRTQQEDSAVYLCASSVAGTVNNEQFFGPGTRLTVL.

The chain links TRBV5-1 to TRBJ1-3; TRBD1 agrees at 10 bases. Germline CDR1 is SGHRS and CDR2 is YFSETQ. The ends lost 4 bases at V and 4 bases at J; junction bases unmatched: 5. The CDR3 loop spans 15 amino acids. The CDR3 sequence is CASSTGTGAGNTIYF. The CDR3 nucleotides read TGCGCCAGCAGCACTGGGACAGGGGCAGGAAACACCATATATTTT.

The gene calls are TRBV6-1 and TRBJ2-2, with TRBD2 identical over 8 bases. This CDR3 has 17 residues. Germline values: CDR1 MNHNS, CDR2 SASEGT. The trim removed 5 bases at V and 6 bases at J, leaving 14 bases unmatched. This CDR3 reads CASSQEAGVGQAGELFF. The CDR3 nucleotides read TGTGCCAGCAGTCAAGAAGCGGGAGTAGGGCAGGCCGGGGAGCTGTTTTTT.

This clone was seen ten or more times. CDR3 protein: CASSLQALHNEQFF. DNA for the CDR3: TGTGCCAGCAGTCTGCAGGCGCTACACAATGAGCAGTTCTTC. This chain connects TRBV6-1 to TRBJ2-1; no definite D call. Trimming took 5 bases from V and 5 from J, leaving 13 bases between them. The CDR3 runs to 14 residues. Germline lookup yields CDR1 MNHNS and CDR2 SASEGT.

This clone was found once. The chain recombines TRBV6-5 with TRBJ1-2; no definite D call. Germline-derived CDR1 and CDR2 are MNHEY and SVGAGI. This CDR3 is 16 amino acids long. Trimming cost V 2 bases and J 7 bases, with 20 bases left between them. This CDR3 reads CASSYTPLPLSGGYTF. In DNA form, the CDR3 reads TGTGCCAGCAGTTACACCCCACTACCACTTTCGGGTGGCTACACCTTC.

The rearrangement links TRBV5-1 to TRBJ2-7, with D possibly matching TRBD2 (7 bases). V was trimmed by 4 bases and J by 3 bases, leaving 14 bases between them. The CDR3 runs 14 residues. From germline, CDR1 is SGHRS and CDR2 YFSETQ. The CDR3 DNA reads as TGCGCCAGCAGCAGAGGGGGAGGGAACTACGAGCAGTACTTC. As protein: CASSRGGGNYEQYF.

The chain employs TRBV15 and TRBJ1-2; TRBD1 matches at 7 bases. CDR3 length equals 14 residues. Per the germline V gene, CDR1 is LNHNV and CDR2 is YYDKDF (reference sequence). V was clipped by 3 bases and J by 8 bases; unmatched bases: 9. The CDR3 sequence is CATSSRQGPGGYTF. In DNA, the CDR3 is TGTGCCACCAGCAGCCGACAGGGCCCTGGCGGCTACACCTTC.